The 21 T cell receptor beta chains below all came from one sample that was sequenced in a study of blood T cells in healthy people across ages (dated by TCRdb to the mid-2010s). Library method: 5' RACE. Sequencing relied on an Illumina HiSeq 2500. A second PCR of 7 to 11 cycles was run with a J-beta primer mix and a sample-barcoded 5' primer. The raw public reads went through TCRdb reprocessing: fastp at Q25, MiXCR clone calling, in-frame beta chains kept. Entries are consolidated by CDR3 protein sequence, retaining the most common genes and DNA. In this sample the table shows around 1,000,000 distinct CDR3 sequences, 20% to 25% of which occur a single time. The top ten clones comprise approximately 0.79% of the sample. The data also belong to a second study, concerning T cells of mothers and their children.

Sequencing was carried out using blood. The source is a girl aged 2-9 years in good health.

This clonotype occurred a few times. The chain links TRBV20-1 to TRBJ2-7, with 8 bases identical to TRBD1. With 1 base clipped from V and 0 bases from J, the junction kept 5 bases outside the gene matches. Looked up from germline, CDR1 is DFQATT and CDR2 is SNEGSKA (reference sequence). The CDR3 covers 15 residues. Here the CDR3 reads CSARVRDRPSYEQYF. As DNA, the CDR3 is TGCAGTGCTAGAGTCCGGGACAGGCCCTCCTACGAGCAGTACTTC.

This sequence joins TRBV20-1 and TRBJ2-7; tentatively, D is TRBD2 (6 bases). With 5 bases removed from V and 0 bases from J, the gap between germline ends came to 11 bases. Germline V CDR1 and CDR2: DFQATT, SNEGSKA (reference sequence). CDR3 length: 13 amino acids. The CDR3 protein is CSAERTNSYEQYF. The DNA for the CDR3 is TGCAGTGCTGAGAGGACTAACTCCTACGAGCAGTACTTC.

This clonotype was picked up a small number of times. The chain employs TRBV7-2 and TRBJ2-4; tentative D call: TRBD2 (6 bases). V shed 5 bases and J shed 6 bases, with 23 bases lying between them. The CDR3 sequence is 17 residues long. Germline CDR1 reads SGHTA; CDR2 reads FQGNSA. The CDR3 loop reads CASSQPVGAGHLNIQYF. CDR3 DNA: TGTGCCAGCAGCCAACCTGTGGGAGCGGGTCACCTAAACATTCAGTACTTC.

The CDR3 sequence: CATSRSQRDASTDTQYF. CDR3 DNA sequence: TGTGCCACCAGCAGGTCACAGCGGGATGCTAGCACAGATACGCAGTATTTT. This sequence joins TRBV15 and TRBJ2-3; 7 bases are a match to TRBD2. Trimming cost V 3 bases and J 0 bases; bases outside gene matches: 9. Germline CDR1 is LNHNV and CDR2 is YYDKDF (reference sequence). The CDR3 is 17 residues long.

This clonotype came up a few times. This chain connects TRBV15 to TRBJ2-1; 7 positions match TRBD2. This CDR3 has 16 amino acids. Germline V lookup: CDR1 LNHNV, CDR2 YYDKDF (reference sequence). V was pared by 0 bases and J by 4 bases, with 6 bases of the junction left unmatched. In nucleotides, the CDR3 is TGTGCCACCAGCAGAGATCGAGTTAGCGGGTACAATGAGCAGTTCTTC. Its translation is CATSRDRVSGYNEQFF. The entire variable domain, with the rest obtained from reference TRBV15 and TRBJ2-1, is as follows: DAMVIQNPRYQVTQFGKPVTLSCSQTLNHNVMYWYQQKSSQAPKLLFHYYDKDFNNEADTPDNFQSRRPNTSFCFLDIRSPGLGDTAMYLCATSRDRVSGYNEQFFGPGTRLTVL.

This sequence joins TRBV5-1 and TRBJ2-5; a weak D match, TRBD1 (6 bases). The CDR3 runs to 15 residues. Trimming removed 0 bases at V and 5 bases at J, with 14 bases between. Germline V gene lookup returns CDR1 SGHRS and CDR2 YFSETQ. The CDR3 DNA reads TGCGCCAGCAGCTTGGAGGGGGTCGGTCTGGAGACCCAGTACTTC. Translated: CASSLEGVGLETQYF.

V is TRBV5-6 and J is TRBJ2-3; 13 bases are a match to TRBD2. CDR1 is SGHDT, CDR2 YYEEEE, per germline. The CDR3 spans 14 residues. V trimming: 5 bases; J trimming: 6 bases; junction bases outside the gene matches: 3. The DNA of the CDR3 is TGTGCCAGCAGTTCGACTAGCGGGGGGGATACGCAGTATTTT. This encodes CASSSTSGGDTQYF.

The rearrangement joins TRBV5-1 to TRBJ2-6, with a possible D match to TRBD1 (5 bases). Trimming cost V 1 base and J 2 bases, with 10 bases left between them. Germline assignment: CDR1 SGHRS and CDR2 YFSETQ. This CDR3 contains 16 residues. The CDR3 coding sequence is TGCGCCAGCAGCTTGATCTCAGGGACTGGGGCCAACGTCCTGACTTTC. This translates into CASSLISGTGANVLTF.

The chain has TRBV28 and TRBJ2-5; D tentatively fits TRBD1 or TRBD2 (5 bases each). With the DNA end fitting TRBJ2-7 better, the J assignment may be wrong. The germline CDR1 and CDR2 sequences are MDHEN and SYDVKM. This CDR3 region has 13 residues. DNA for the CDR3: TGTGCCAACGGGGACCCTGGGATCGGCGAGCAGTACTTC. Translated, it gives CANGDPGIGEQYF.

This clonotype occurred a few times. The rearrangement uses TRBV13 and TRBJ2-4, with TRBD2 identical over 7 bases. In germline, CDR1 is PRHDT, CDR2 FYEKMQ (reference sequence). Trimming removed 2 bases from V and 1 base from J; junction bases left unmatched: 2. This CDR3 is 15 amino acids long. Here the CDR3 DNA reads TGTGCCAGCAGCTTATCCGGGGGGGCCAAAAACATTCAGTACTTC. It encodes CASSLSGGAKNIQYF.

V is TRBV20-1 and J is TRBJ2-7, with 8 nucleotides matching TRBD1. The ends lost 6 bases at V and 6 bases at J; junction bases unmatched: 10. The CDR3 is 13 residues long. The germline gives CDR1 DFQATT, CDR2 SNEGSKA (reference sequence). The CDR3 coding sequence is TGCAGTGCCGTGGACAGGGTCGCAGGCGAGCAGTACTTC. This codes for CSAVDRVAGEQYF.

This clonotype was counted a single time. The chain links TRBV4-1 to TRBJ2-1; 8 nucleotides align to TRBD2. CDR1 and CDR2 from the germline V gene are MGHRA and YSYEKL. The CDR3 runs to 17 residues. J gave up 2 bases and V 4 bases, and 10 bases lay outside the gene matches. The CDR3 sequence: CASSRDQAGVAYNEQFF. The DNA for the CDR3 is TGCGCCAGCAGCCGAGACCAAGCGGGAGTGGCCTACAATGAGCAGTTCTTC.

This clonotype turned up a few times. The chain combines TRBV7-8 with TRBJ2-2; no definite D call. The V and J ends lost 8 bases and 0 bases respectively, with 7 bases between them. This CDR3 has 13 residues. Germline CDR1 SGHVS, CDR2 FQNEAQ. The CDR3 DNA is TGTGCCAGCGGGCCGGCGAACACCGGGGAGCTGTTTTTT. Translating it yields CASGPANTGELFF.

The CDR3 is CATSRDRQVTEKLFF. DNA for the CDR3: TGTGCCACCAGCAGAGATAGACAAGTAACTGAAAAACTGTTTTTT. The chain recombines TRBV15 with TRBJ1-4; D is unresolved. V gave up 0 bases and J gave up 7 bases, with 12 bases separating them. The CDR3 totals 15 residues. CDR1 LNHNV and CDR2 YYDKDF come from the germline V gene (reference sequence).

This clonotype was recorded a few times. One end of the junction does not line up with germline, which may come from a read error. The chain combines TRBV20-1 with TRBJ2-7; 7 bases line up with TRBD1. The germline V gene has CDR1 DFQATT and CDR2 SNEGSKA (reference sequence). CDR3 length: 14 residues. CDR3 in amino acids: CSAIDQGTVYEQYF. The CDR3 DNA follows: TGCAGCGCTATAGACCAAGGGACAGTTTACGAGCAGTACTTC.

This rearrangement joins TRBV14 to TRBJ2-7; D may correspond to TRBD1 or TRBD2 (5 bases each). V was cut by 0 bases and J by 4 bases, with 19 bases left in between. Looked up from germline, CDR1 is SGHDN and CDR2 is FVKESK. The CDR3 sequence is 17 residues long. The CDR3 DNA sequence: TGTGCCAGCAGCCAAGATAATGGGCCCATGGGACGGTACGAGCAGTACTTC. It codes for CASSQDNGPMGRYEQYF.

The V call is TRBV9, the J call TRBJ1-6; tentatively, D is TRBD1 (6 bases). The CDR3 runs to 14 residues. Germline V gene sequence: CDR1 SGDLS, CDR2 YYNGEE. V was trimmed by 4 bases and J by 9 bases, leaving 14 bases between them. CDR3 DNA sequence: TGTGCCAGCAGCACATCCTGGGGGGCTTCACCCCTCCACTTT. Protein sequence: CASSTSWGASPLHF. Filled out from reference TRBV9 and TRBJ1-6, the complete variable domain reads DSGVTQTPKHLITATGQRVTLRCSPRSGDLSVYWYQQSLDQGLQFLIQYYNGEERAKGNILERFSAQQFPDLHSELNLSSLELGDSALYFCASSTSWGASPLHFGNGTRLTVT.

This clonotype was counted only a few times. The junction departs from the called germline gene at one end, perhaps through a read error. The genes are TRBV11-3 and TRBJ2-5, with a tentative D call TRBD2 (5 bases). The DNA end lines up better with TRBJ2-1; the J call may be wrong. CDR1 and CDR2 from the germline V gene are SGHNT and YENEEA. This CDR3 comprises 13 residues. The CDR3 is CASGFFSGSEQFF. As DNA, the CDR3 is TGTGCCAGCGGCTTTTTCTCGGGGAGTGAGCAGTTCTTC.

This clonotype showed up just a few times. V usage is TRBV7-8 and J usage is TRBJ1-2, with D perhaps matching TRBD1 (5 bases). The germline V gene has CDR1 SGHVS and CDR2 FQNEAQ. The V and J ends lost 0 bases and 8 bases respectively, with 16 bases between them. The CDR3 has 15 residues. This chain's CDR3 is CASSLAGRGAWGYTF. The CDR3 nucleotides read TGTGCCAGCAGCTTAGCCGGGAGGGGAGCATGGGGCTACACCTTC.

This clonotype was detected only a few times. V and J are TRBV29-1 and TRBJ2-7; D remains ambiguous. Deletions cut 2 bases from V and 6 bases from J, with 11 bases between. Looked up from germline, CDR1 is SQVTM and CDR2 is ANQGSEA. CDR3 length: 12 residues. This chain's CDR3 is CSVESTPGEQYF. As DNA, the CDR3 is TGCAGCGTTGAATCCACCCCGGGCGAGCAGTACTTC.

This chain joins TRBV3-1 and TRBJ2-5; the match to TRBD2 covers 7 bases. Trimming at V came to 0 bases and at J to 7 bases, leaving 17 bases not matched to a gene. The CDR3 contains 18 residues. Germline CDR1 LGHDT, CDR2 YNNKEL (reference sequence). This chain's CDR3 is CASSQDSRGRGFSSTQYF. CDR3 in DNA: TGTGCCAGCAGCCAAGATAGTCGTGGGCGGGGGTTTTCGTCGACCCAGTACTTC.